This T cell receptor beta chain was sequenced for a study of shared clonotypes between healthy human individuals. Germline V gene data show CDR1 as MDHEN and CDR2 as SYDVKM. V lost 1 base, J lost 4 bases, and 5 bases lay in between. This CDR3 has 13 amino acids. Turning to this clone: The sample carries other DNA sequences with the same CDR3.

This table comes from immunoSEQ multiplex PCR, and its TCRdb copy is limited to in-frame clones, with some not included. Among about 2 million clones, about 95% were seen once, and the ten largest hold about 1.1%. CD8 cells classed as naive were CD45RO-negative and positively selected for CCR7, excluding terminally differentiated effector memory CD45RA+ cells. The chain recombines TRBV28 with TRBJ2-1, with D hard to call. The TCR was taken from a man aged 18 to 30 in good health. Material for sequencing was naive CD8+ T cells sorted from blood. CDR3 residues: CASSLYGYNEQFF. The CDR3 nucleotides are TGTGCCAGCAGTTTATACGGATACAATGAGCAGTTCTTC.